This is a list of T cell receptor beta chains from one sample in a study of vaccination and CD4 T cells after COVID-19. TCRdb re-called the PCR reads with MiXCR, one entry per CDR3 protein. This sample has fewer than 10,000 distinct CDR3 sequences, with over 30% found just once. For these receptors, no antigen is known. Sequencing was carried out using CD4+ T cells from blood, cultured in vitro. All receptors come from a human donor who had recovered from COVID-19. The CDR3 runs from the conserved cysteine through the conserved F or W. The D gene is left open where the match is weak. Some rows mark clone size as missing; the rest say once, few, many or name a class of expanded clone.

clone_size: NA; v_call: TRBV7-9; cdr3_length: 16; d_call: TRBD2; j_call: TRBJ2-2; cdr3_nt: TGTGCCAGCAGCTCGCGGGGGGCGGCTCAGTTCGGGGAGCTGTTTTTT; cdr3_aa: CASSSRGAAQFGELFF
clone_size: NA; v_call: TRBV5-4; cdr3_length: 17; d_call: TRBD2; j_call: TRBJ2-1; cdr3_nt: TGTGCCAGCGGAGCTTGGGTGGCGGGGGTTTCCTACAATGAGCAGTTCTTC; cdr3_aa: CASGAWVAGVSYNEQFF
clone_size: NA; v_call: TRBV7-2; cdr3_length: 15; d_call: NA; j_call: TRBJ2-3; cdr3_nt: TGTGCCAGCAGCTTAGGACTGCGGGGCACAGATACGCAGTATTTT; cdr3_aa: CASSLGLRGTDTQYF
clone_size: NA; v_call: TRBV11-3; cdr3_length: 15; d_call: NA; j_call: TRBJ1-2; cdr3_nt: TGTGCCAGCAGCTTATCGGACGGATCCTTCTATGGCTACACCTTC; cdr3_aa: CASSLSDGSFYGYTF
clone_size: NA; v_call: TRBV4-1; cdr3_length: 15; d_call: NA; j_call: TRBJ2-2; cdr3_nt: TGCGCCAGCAGCCAAGACCCCAGAACGAGAGGGGAGCTGTTTTTT; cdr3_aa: CASSQDPRTRGELFF
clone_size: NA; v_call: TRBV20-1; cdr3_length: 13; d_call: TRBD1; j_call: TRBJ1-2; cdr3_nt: TGCAGTGCACCAGACAGGGAGGACTATGGCTACACCTTC; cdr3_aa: CSAPDREDYGYTF
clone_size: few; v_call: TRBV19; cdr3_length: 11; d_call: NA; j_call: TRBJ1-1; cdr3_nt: TGTGCCAGCAGAACCGGAGGGGGAGCTTTCTTT; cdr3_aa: CASRTGGGAFF
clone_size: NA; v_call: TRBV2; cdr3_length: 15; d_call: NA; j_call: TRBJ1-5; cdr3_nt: TGTGCCAGCAGTGAAGGAGGACAGTTCAATCAGCCCCAGCATTTT; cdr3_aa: CASSEGGQFNQPQHF
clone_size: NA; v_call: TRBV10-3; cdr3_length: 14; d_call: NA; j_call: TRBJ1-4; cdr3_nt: TGTGCCATCAAGCCGGGGCGCGGTAATGAAAAACTGTTTTTT; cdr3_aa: CAIKPGRGNEKLFF
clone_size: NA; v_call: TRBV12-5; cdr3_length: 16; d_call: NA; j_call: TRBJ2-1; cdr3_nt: TGTGCTAGTGGTTTGGGACTTTGGGGGGCTAGGGATGAGCAGTTCTTC; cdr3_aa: CASGLGLWGARDEQFF
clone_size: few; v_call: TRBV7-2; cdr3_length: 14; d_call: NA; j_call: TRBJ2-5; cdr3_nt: TGTGCCAGCAGCAAGACCCCACTTCAAGAGACCCAGTACTTC; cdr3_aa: CASSKTPLQETQYF
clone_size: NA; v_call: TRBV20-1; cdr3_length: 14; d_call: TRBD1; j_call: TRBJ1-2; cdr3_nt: TGCAGTGCTGATATTGGGACAGGGGGCTATGGCTACACCTTC; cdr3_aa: CSADIGTGGYGYTF
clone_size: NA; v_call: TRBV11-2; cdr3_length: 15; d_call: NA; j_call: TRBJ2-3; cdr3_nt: TGTGCCAGCAGCTTAGACCCTATTAGCACAGATACGCAGTATTTT; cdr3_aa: CASSLDPISTDTQYF
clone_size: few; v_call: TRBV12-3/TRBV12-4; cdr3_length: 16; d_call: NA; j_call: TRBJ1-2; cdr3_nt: TGTGCCAGCAGCACCACGGGGGGGAAAACTAACTATGGCTACACCTTC; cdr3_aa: CASSTTGGKTNYGYTF
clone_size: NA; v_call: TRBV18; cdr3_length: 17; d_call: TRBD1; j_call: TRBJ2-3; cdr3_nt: TGTGCCAGCTCACCCATGACAGGGTTTATGGCGATAGATACGCAGTATTTT; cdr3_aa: CASSPMTGFMAIDTQYF
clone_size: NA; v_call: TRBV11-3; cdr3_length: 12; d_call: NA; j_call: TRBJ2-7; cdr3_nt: TGTGCCAGCAGCTTACAGGATTACGAGCAGTACTTC; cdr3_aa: CASSLQDYEQYF
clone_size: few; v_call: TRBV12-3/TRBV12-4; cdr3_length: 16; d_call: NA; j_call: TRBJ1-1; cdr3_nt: TGTGCCAGCAGTCCCCCCGGGCGCGGCGGCTACACTGAAGCTTTCTTT; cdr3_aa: CASSPPGRGGYTEAFF
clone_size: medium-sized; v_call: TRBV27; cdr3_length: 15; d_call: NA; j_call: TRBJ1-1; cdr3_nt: TGTGCCAGCAGTTTGTTGGGGCAGGCGAACACTGAAGCTTTCTTT; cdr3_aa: CASSLLGQANTEAFF
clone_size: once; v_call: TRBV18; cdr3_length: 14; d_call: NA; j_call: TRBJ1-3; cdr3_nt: TGTGCCAGCTCACAAGACCCCTATGGAAACACCATATATTTT; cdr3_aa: CASSQDPYGNTIYF
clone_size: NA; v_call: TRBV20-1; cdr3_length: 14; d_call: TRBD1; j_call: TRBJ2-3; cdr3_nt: TGCAGTGCTAGAGAAAAGACAGGGACAGATACGCAGTATTTT; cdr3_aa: CSAREKTGTDTQYF
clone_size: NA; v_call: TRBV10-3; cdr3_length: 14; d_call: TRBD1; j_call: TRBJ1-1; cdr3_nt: TGTGCCATCAGCCACAGGGGGCCGGTCACTGAAGCTTTCTTT; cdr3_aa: CAISHRGPVTEAFF
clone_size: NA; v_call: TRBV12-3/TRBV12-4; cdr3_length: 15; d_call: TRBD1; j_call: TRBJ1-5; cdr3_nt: TGTGCCAGCAGCCTCACCAGGGGGCTGAATCAGCCCCAGCATTTT; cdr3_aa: CASSLTRGLNQPQHF
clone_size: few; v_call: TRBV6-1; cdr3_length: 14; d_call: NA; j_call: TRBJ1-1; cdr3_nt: TGTGCCAGCAGGCTGGGGGTCTCGAACACTGAAGCTTTCTTT; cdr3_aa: CASRLGVSNTEAFF
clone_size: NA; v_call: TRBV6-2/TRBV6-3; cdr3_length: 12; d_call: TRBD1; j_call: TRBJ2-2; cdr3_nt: TGTGCCAGCAGTTACTCGACAGGGGGAGAGTTTTTT; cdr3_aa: CASSYSTGGEFF
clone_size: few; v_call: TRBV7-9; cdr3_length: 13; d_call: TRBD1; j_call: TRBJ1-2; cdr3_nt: TGTGCCAGCAGCTTAGCCCTGACAGGGTACCACACCTTC; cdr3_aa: CASSLALTGYHTF
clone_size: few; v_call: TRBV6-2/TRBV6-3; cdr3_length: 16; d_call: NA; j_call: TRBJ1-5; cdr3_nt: TGTGCCAGCAGTTACGGACAAACTTATAGCAATCAGCCCCAGCATTTT; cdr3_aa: CASSYGQTYSNQPQHF
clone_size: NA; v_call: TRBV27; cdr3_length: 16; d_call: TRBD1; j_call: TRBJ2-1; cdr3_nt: TGTGCCAGCAGTAGACGACAGGGGGCGGGTTACAATGAGCAGTTCTTC; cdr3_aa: CASSRRQGAGYNEQFF
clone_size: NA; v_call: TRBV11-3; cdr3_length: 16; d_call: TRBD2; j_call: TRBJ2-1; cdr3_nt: TGTGCCAGCAGCTTAGCGGGGGGGAGCTCCTACAATGAGCAGTTCTTC; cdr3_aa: CASSLAGGSSYNEQFF
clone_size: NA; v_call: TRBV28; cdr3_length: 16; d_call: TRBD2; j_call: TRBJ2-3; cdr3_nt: TGTGCCAGCAGTTCCAGACTAGCGGGGGGTAGAAATACGCAGTATTTT; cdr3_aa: CASSSRLAGGRNTQYF
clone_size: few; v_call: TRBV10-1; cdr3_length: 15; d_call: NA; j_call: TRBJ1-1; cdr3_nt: TGCGCCAGCAGCCCGTCGGGCCCAATGAACACTGAAGCTTTCTTT; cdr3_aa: CASSPSGPMNTEAFF
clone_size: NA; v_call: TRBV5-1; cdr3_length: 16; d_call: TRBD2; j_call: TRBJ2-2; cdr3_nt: TGCGCCAGCAGCTTGAGGGCTAGCGGGGGGACCGGGGAGCTGTTTTTT; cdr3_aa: CASSLRASGGTGELFF
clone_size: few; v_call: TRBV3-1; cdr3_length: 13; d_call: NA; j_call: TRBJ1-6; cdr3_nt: TGTGCCAGCAGCCTCGGGGGGACGTCACCCCTCCACTTT; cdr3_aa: CASSLGGTSPLHF
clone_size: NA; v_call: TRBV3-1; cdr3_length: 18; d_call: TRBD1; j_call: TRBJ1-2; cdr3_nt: TGTGCCAGCAGCCAAGATAGATGGACAGGGACCCTCTACTATGGCTACACCTTC; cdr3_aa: CASSQDRWTGTLYYGYTF
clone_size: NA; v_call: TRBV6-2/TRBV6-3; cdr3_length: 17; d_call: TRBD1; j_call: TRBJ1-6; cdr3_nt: TGTGCCAGCAGTTACCGAGGAAACAGGGGAAATAATTCACCCCTCCACTTT; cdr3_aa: CASSYRGNRGNNSPLHF
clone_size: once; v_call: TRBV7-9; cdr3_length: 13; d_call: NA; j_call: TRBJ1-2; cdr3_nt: TGTGCCAGCGTTGGACTGTGGAGCTATGGCTACACCTTC; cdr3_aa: CASVGLWSYGYTF
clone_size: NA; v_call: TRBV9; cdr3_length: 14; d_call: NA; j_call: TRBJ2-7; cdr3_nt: TGTGCCAGCAGCGTAAGACAGTCTAGCTACGAGCAGTACTTC; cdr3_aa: CASSVRQSSYEQYF
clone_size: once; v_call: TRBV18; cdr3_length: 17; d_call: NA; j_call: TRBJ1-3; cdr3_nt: TGTGCCAGCTCACCAAGGTTTTCCGTGGAACCGGGAAACACCATATATTTT; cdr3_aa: CASSPRFSVEPGNTIYF
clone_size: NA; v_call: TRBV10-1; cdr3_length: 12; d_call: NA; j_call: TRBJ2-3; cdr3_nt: TGCGCCAGCAGTGACAACACAGATACGCAGTATTTT; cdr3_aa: CASSDNTDTQYF
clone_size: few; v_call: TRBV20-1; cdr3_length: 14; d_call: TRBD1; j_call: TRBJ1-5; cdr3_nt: TGCAGTGCTAGTCGAGGACAGGGACGTCAGCCCCAGCATTTT; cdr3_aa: CSASRGQGRQPQHF
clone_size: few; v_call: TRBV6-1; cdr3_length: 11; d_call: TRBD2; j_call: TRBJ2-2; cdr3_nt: TGTGCCTCGGGGGGGATCGGGGAGCTGTTTTTT; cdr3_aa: CASGGIGELFF
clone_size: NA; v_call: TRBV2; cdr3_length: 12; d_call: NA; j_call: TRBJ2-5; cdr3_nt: TGTGCCAGCAGTGGACACCGGGGTATCCAGTACTTC; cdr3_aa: CASSGHRGIQYF
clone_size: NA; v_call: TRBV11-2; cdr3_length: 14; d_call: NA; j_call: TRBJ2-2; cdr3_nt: TGTGCCAGCAGCACTCACCTAGTGGGCGGGGAGCTGTTTTTT; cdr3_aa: CASSTHLVGGELFF
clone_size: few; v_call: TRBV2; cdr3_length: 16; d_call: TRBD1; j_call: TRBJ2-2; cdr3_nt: TGTGCCAGCAGTGGGGACAGGGGGACTAACACCGGGGAGCTGTTTTTT; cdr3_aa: CASSGDRGTNTGELFF
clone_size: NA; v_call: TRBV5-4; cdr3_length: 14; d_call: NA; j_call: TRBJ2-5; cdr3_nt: TGTGCCAGCAGCCACGCCCGGGGCCAAGAGACCCAGTACTTC; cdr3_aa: CASSHARGQETQYF
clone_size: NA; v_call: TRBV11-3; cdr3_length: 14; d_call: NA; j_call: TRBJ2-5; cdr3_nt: TGTGCCAGCAGCTTAGGGGGGGTCCAAGAGACCCAGTACTTC; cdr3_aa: CASSLGGVQETQYF
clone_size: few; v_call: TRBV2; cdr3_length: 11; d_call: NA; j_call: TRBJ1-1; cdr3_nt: TGTGCCAGCAGCCCGAACACTGAAGCTTTCTTT; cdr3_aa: CASSPNTEAFF
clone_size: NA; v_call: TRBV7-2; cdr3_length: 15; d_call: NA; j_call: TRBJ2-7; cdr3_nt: TGTGCCAGCAGCTTAGAGCCAGGGGGGATCTACGAGCAGTACTTC; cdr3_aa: CASSLEPGGIYEQYF
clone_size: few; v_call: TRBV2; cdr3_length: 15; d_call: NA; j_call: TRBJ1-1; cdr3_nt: TGTGCCAGCAGTGAAGACCGGGGGCGCAACACTGAAGCTTTCTTT; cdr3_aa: CASSEDRGRNTEAFF
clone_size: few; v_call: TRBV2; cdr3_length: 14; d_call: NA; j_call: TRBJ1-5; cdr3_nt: TGTGCCAGCAGTGCGCATCCTAGCAATCAGCCCCAGCATTTT; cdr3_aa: CASSAHPSNQPQHF
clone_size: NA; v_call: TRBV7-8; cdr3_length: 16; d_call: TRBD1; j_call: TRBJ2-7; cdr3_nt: TGTGCCAGCAGCTTAGTCGTCAGGGGGAGCTCCTACGAGCAGTACTTC; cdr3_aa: CASSLVVRGSSYEQYF